This passage covers 21 T cell receptor beta chains from one sample sequenced in a study of early T cells in non-severe SARS-CoV-2 infection (dated by TCRdb to 2020 to 2023). Receptor libraries were prepared by 5' RACE. The instrument was a NextSeq 500. TCRdb applied fastp at Q25 and MiXCR to the public reads, then kept only in-frame beta chains. Under each unique CDR3 protein, matching rows form one entry showing the most common genes and DNA. Here the sample has 84,000 or so distinct CDR3 sequences; 14% to 15% occur a single time. Roughly 9.7% of the sample comes from the top ten. The sequencing sample was made of whole blood. The origin of the receptors is an adult who was a healthcare worker with PCR-confirmed SARS-CoV-2 infection or an uninfected control (not recorded which).

The chain joins TRBV29-1 to TRBJ1-1; 7 bases fit TRBD1. The CDR3 extends over 13 amino acids. Germline trimming cut 4 bases from V and 0 bases from J; bases unmatched to any gene: 2. The germline CDR1 and CDR2 sequences are SQVTM and ANQGSEA. The CDR3 loop reads CSVAGQLNTEAFF. The CDR3 coding sequence is TGCAGCGTTGCGGGACAGCTGAACACTGAAGCTTTCTTT.

This clonotype was picked up many times. The chain is built from TRBV12-3 or TRBV12-4 and TRBJ2-7; 10 bases are a match to TRBD1. The CDR3 extends over 13 amino acids. V gave up 6 bases and J gave up 3 bases; unmatched junction bases: 2. In DNA, the CDR3 is TGTGCCAGCAGAGGGACAGGGGACTACGAGCAGTACTTC. Residues: CASRGTGDYEQYF.

This sequence joins TRBV18 and TRBJ1-1; tentative D call: TRBD1 (6 bases). V was cut by 4 bases and J by 7 bases, with 19 bases left in between. The length of the CDR3 is 15 residues. Germline-derived CDR1 and CDR2 are KGHSH and LQKENI. Written as DNA, the CDR3 is TGTGCCAGCTCACAAACAGGGTTGGGAAGAGGTGAAGCTTTCTTT. Residues: CASSQTGLGRGEAFF.

The sample holds a few counts of this clonotype. The chain couples TRBV6-2 or TRBV6-3 to TRBJ2-3; D unclear. With 10 bases removed from V and 2 bases from J, the gap between germline ends came to 22 bases. The germline V gene has CDR1 MNHEY and CDR2 SVGEGT. The CDR3 runs 16 residues. The CDR3 sequence is CATYPFLGEPTDTQYF. Written as DNA, the CDR3 is TGTGCCACCTATCCCTTCTTGGGTGAACCCACAGATACGCAGTATTTT.

This clonotype was picked up many times. The CDR3 region is CSVGSLLSYNEQFF. CDR3 coding DNA: TGCAGCGTTGGTTCGCTCCTCTCCTACAATGAGCAGTTCTTC. The genes are TRBV29-1 and TRBJ2-1, with D uncertain. CDR3 length: 14 residues. With 4 bases removed from V and 0 bases from J, the gap between germline ends came to 10 bases. Germline-derived CDR1 and CDR2 are SQVTM and ANQGSEA.

J is TRBJ1-5 and V is TRBV9; no clear D. The V and J ends lost 0 bases and 8 bases respectively, with 3 bases between them. The germline V gene encodes CDR1 SGDLS and CDR2 YYNGEE. CDR3 length: 11 amino acids. The CDR3 DNA sequence: TGTGCCAGCAGCGTAGGGGAGCCCCAGCATTTT. Amino acids: CASSVGEPQHF.

This clonotype was detected many times. The chain joins TRBV11-2 to TRBJ1-1, with 9 bases fitting TRBD1. Per the germline V gene, CDR1 is SGHAT and CDR2 is FQNNGV. Unmatched junction bases numbered 8, after V lost 5 bases and J lost 1 base. This CDR3 is built from 16 residues. The CDR3 protein is CASSHRGQGKNTEAFF. In nucleotides, the CDR3 is TGTGCCAGCAGCCACCGGGGACAGGGAAAGAACACTGAAGCTTTCTTT.

This chain connects TRBV4-1 to TRBJ2-7; D is possibly TRBD1 or TRBD2 (5 bases each). This CDR3 has 20 residues. The V and J ends lost 1 base and 2 bases respectively, with 27 bases between them. The germline V gene has CDR1 MGHRA and CDR2 YSYEKL. The CDR3 protein is CASSQVSPREMVGETYEQYF. The DNA for the CDR3 is TGCGCCAGCAGCCAAGTATCCCCCCGAGAGATGGTGGGGGAGACCTACGAGCAGTACTTC.

The table lists this clonotype with a few counts. This chain connects TRBV12-3 or TRBV12-4 to TRBJ2-7; a weak D match, TRBD1 (6 bases). V lost 3 bases and J 2 bases, leaving 8 bases between the germline ends. The CDR3 runs 13 residues. The CDR3 region has the DNA TGTGCCAGCAGTTTGGGACATGCCTACGAGCAGTACTTC. Encoded protein: CASSLGHAYEQYF.

The table lists this clonotype with a few counts. The chain combines TRBV6-1 with TRBJ2-3; 9 nucleotides agree with TRBD2. Germline V gene sequence: CDR1 MNHNS, CDR2 SASEGT. This CDR3 contains 15 residues. The junction had 2 bases not matched to a gene; V was cut back by 1 base and J by 3 bases. The CDR3 sequence is CASSEGGGATDTQYF. The DNA of the CDR3 is TGTGCCAGCAGTGAAGGCGGGGGGGCGACAGATACGCAGTATTTT.

The rearrangement joins TRBV11-2 to TRBJ1-3, with a tentative D call TRBD1 (5 bases). Trimming shortened V by 5 bases and J by 0 bases, and 17 bases separated the two germline ends. The CDR3 loop spans 17 amino acids. Germline V gene lookup returns CDR1 SGHAT and CDR2 FQNNGV. CDR3 sequence reads: CASSPNTGGTSGNTIYF. CDR3 in DNA: TGTGCCAGCAGCCCTAACACCGGCGGGACCTCTGGAAACACCATATATTTT.

This clonotype has only a few counts. The V gene is TRBV12-3 or TRBV12-4, the J gene TRBJ1-5; D is undetermined. The CDR3 spans 15 residues. Trimming cost V 6 bases and J 3 bases, with 15 bases left between them. CDR3 sequence: CASSPGSGFNQPQHF. CDR3 coding DNA: TGTGCCAGCAGCCCCGGTTCCGGTTTCAATCAGCCCCAGCATTTT.

This chain connects TRBV3-1 to TRBJ2-7; 11 bases line up with TRBD2. The V gene's germline CDR1 is LGHDT and CDR2 YNNKEL (reference sequence). The CDR3 runs to 17 residues. With V trimmed by 1 base and J by 5 bases, 10 bases remained unmatched. CDR3 DNA: TGTGCCAGCAGCCAAGTCCGACTAGCGGGGATACGTGACGAGCAGTACTTC. Protein sequence: CASSQVRLAGIRDEQYF.

In its sample, this clonotype was seen many times. The chain combines TRBV3-1 with TRBJ2-3, with a tentative D call TRBD1 (6 bases). The CDR3 has 16 amino acids. V lost 6 bases to trimming and J lost 6 bases, with 22 bases between them. Germline V lookup: CDR1 LGHDT, CDR2 YNNKEL (reference sequence). The chain's CDR3 is CASSHTSPGQGDTQYF. The CDR3 DNA reads TGTGCCAGCAGTCATACCTCGCCGGGCCAGGGGGATACGCAGTATTTT.

This chain joins TRBV5-4 and TRBJ2-6; TRBD1 might be the D (6 bases). Germline loops: CDR1 SGHNT, CDR2 YYREEE (reference sequence). V gave up 4 bases and J gave up 1 base, with 6 bases separating them. CDR3 length equals 14 residues. The CDR3 DNA sequence: TGTGCCAGCAGCGGGACATCTGGGGCCAACGTCCTGACTTTC. This gives the protein CASSGTSGANVLTF.

The chain couples TRBV2 to TRBJ2-3, with a possible D match to TRBD2 (7 bases). Germline V gene data show CDR1 as SNHLY and CDR2 as FYNNEI. This CDR3 spans 17 amino acids. Trimming pared 2 bases from V and 2 bases from J, leaving 17 bases between. This CDR3 is CASSERGGMRFTDTQYF. The CDR3 DNA reads TGTGCCAGCAGTGAAAGGGGGGGTATGAGATTCACAGATACGCAGTATTTT.

This clonotype was found many times. The rearrangement joins TRBV5-6 to TRBJ1-1, with TRBD1 as a possible D gene (5 bases). The CDR3 is 11 residues long. The germline CDR1 and CDR2 sequences are SGHDT and YYEEEE. The V gene lost 4 bases and the J gene lost 6 bases, with 7 bases spanning the gap. CDR3 nucleotide sequence: TGTGCCAGCAGCATGGGACCTGAAGCTTTCTTT. This encodes CASSMGPEAFF.

The gene calls are TRBV7-9 and TRBJ1-1, with TRBD1 as a possible D gene (6 bases). There are 15 residues in the CDR3. Germline V gene sequence: CDR1 SEHNR, CDR2 FQNEAQ (reference sequence). V shed 3 bases and J shed 3 bases, with 14 bases lying between them. CDR3: CASSFTGGPHTEAFF. In nucleotides, the CDR3 is TGTGCCAGCAGCTTTACCGGGGGCCCTCACACTGAAGCTTTCTTT.

In this sample, this clonotype turned up many times. This CDR3 reads CASRSYGQGDQETQYF. The DNA of the CDR3 is TGTGCCAGCAGGTCCTATGGACAGGGGGATCAAGAGACCCAGTACTTC. V gene TRBV5-6 combines with J gene TRBJ2-5; 10 bases are a match to TRBD1. This CDR3 contains 16 residues. The junction had 9 bases not matched to a gene; V was cut back by 5 bases and J by 2 bases. CDR1 SGHDT and CDR2 YYEEEE come from the germline V gene.

This clonotype has a handful of counts. For the CDR3, the DNA is TGTGCCAGCAGCCAACTAGCGGGGGGGCCAAGTGAGCAGTTCTTC. It encodes CASSQLAGGPSEQFF. This rearrangement joins TRBV12-3 or TRBV12-4 to TRBJ2-1, with 13 bases fitting TRBD2. The CDR3 extends over 15 amino acids. After removal of 6 bases from V and 9 bases from J, the junction contained 8 bases not matched to a gene.

The chain links TRBV5-1 to TRBJ1-6; no definite D call. Trimming took 0 bases from V and 1 from J, leaving 8 bases between them. Germline values: CDR1 SGHRS, CDR2 YFSETQ. This CDR3 is 16 amino acids long. CDR3 protein: CASSLGRVSYNSPLHF. As DNA, the CDR3 is TGCGCCAGCAGCTTGGGGAGGGTATCCTATAATTCACCCCTCCACTTT.